This T cell receptor (beta chain) was captured in a study of metastatic and nonmetastatic thyroid tumors (dated by TCRdb to about 2020). For the study in its entirety: Repertoires were compared across peripheral blood and tumor or nodule tissue samples from malignant and benign thyroid patients.

What the research found in general, with its limitations: In both blood and tumor samples, malignant tumors were reported to have significantly higher TCR beta diversity than benign nodules.

This clone was found many times. Its cognate antigen has yet to be identified. Base qualities were left out, and no much larger clone turns up one base away. The germline V gene specifies LGHNA as CDR1 and YNFKEQ as CDR2. The CDR3, cysteine through phenylalanine, is 15 amino acids long. The read is trimmed to its CDR3 DNA, 45 bases read in frame from base 1. At the junction V is shortened by 1 base and J by 2 bases; bases outside the gene matches: 2. No treatment had been received by any patient before thyroid surgery. Using T-cell receptor beta sequencing, the study looked back at clinical samples from patients collected from about 2011 to 2018. Libraries were built with PCR. The sequencer was an Illumina HiSeq 4000. The TCR beta-chain CDR3 region of each patient was profiled by high-throughput sequencing. Per the source publication's procedure: The researchers built a classifier to tell apart papillary thyroid cancer patients with distant metastasis, based on CDR3 differences among clinicopathological groups. Repertoire diversity was assessed with the Shannon index, and tumor-blood repertoire similarity with the Morisita-Horn index. Using fastp at Q25 and MiXCR, TCRdb reprocessed the public reads and kept productive beta chains. TCRdb's processing, not the authors', yielded these V and J calls. Here the sample has roughly 58,000 clones; less than 5% occur a single time. The top ten clonotypes cover about a fifth of the sample.

This sequence uses TRBV4-2 and TRBJ2-3; 8 nucleotides in the junction match TRBD2. The material sequenced was blood. This receptor was taken from a female donor with papillary thyroid cancer or a benign thyroid nodule (not recorded which). Some clones in this sample may be carry-over from other donors' samples. The CDR3 protein: CASSQAGGPTDTQYF. The sequenced DNA is TGTGCCAGCAGCCAAGCGGGAGGGCCCACAGATACGCAGTATTTT.